One and the same sample provided the 29 T cell receptor beta chains below, sequenced in a study of T-cell reconstitution after alpha-beta-depleted transplantation in children. Preparing the TCRbeta library involved the use of unique molecular identifiers. TCRdb reanalysed the PCR reads using MiXCR and keeps one entry per CDR3 protein. The table records 100,000 or so distinct CDR3 sequences, under 7% of them present only once. Sequencing was performed on PBMCs, mostly from graft donor cells, taken 60 days after TCRalphabeta/CD19-depleted stem cell transplant. The receptors were gathered from a female patient aged 2-15 years who had a stem cell transplant for Fanconi anemia, so the T cells may come from the graft donor.

This clonotype has at least ten counts. The rearrangement links TRBV28 to TRBJ2-2; TRBD1 agrees at 7 bases. V trimming: 5 bases; J trimming: 1 base; junction bases outside the gene matches: 7. The V gene's germline CDR1 is MDHEN and CDR2 SYDVKM. The CDR3 totals 16 residues. CDR3 nucleotides: TGTGCCAGCAGTCTGACAGGGCTTGTGAACACCGGGGAGCTGTTTTTT. Protein product: CASSLTGLVNTGELFF. Full variable domain (missing parts from reference TRBV28 and TRBJ2-2): DVKVTQSSRYLVKRTGEKVFLECVQDMDHENMFWYRQDPGLGLRLIYFSYDVKMKEKGDIPEGYSVSREKKERFSLILESASTNQTSMYLCASSLTGLVNTGELFFGEGSRLTVL.

Ten or more counts support this clonotype. The rearrangement uses TRBV12-3 or TRBV12-4 and TRBJ2-5, with 8 bases fitting TRBD2. The length of the CDR3 is 15 residues. V was pared by 3 bases and J by 4 bases, with 7 bases of the junction left unmatched. CDR3 sequence reads: CASSFGTRVRETQYF. CDR3 nucleotides: TGTGCCAGCAGTTTCGGGACTAGAGTAAGAGAGACCCAGTACTTC.

The rearrangement joins TRBV5-1 to TRBJ2-7; either TRBD1 or TRBD2 may supply D (5 bases each). Germline V CDR1 and CDR2: SGHRS, YFSETQ. The V gene lost 4 bases and the J gene lost 6 bases, with 14 bases spanning the gap. The CDR3 has 13 amino acids. Here the CDR3 DNA reads TGCGCCAGCAGCGGGGAGAGGGGTCTCGAGCAGTACTTC. Protein sequence: CASSGERGLEQYF.

This clonotype showed up many times. The V call is TRBV27, the J call TRBJ2-2; D call uncertain. Deletions cut 2 bases from V and 3 bases from J, with 4 bases between. Germline V gives CDR1 MNHEY, CDR2 SMNVEV (reference sequence). The CDR3 runs to 13 residues. In nucleotides, the CDR3 is TGTGCCAGCAGTTTAACTTACACCGGGGAGCTGTTTTTT. Its translation: CASSLTYTGELFF.

The rearrangement uses TRBV7-2 and TRBJ1-6; D uncertain. The CDR3 extends over 14 amino acids. Germline CDR1 reads SGHTA; CDR2 reads FQGNSA. Trimming left V 0 bases short and J 7 bases short, with 7 bases between. The CDR3 DNA is TGTGCCAGCAGCTTAGCCCAGGCAAATTCACCCCTCCACTTT. Translation: CASSLAQANSPLHF.

The table lists this clonotype with many counts. The chain joins TRBV20-1 to TRBJ2-3; TRBD2 aligns across 14 bases. Looked up from germline, CDR1 is DFQATT and CDR2 is SNEGSKA (reference sequence). The CDR3 loop spans 16 amino acids. V dropped 5 bases and J dropped 2; count of bases not matched to a gene: 6. CDR3 protein: CSARLAGGLYTDTQYF. The CDR3 DNA follows: TGCAGTGCTCGACTAGCGGGGGGGCTTTACACAGATACGCAGTATTTT.

This clonotype was seen only a few times. The chain uses TRBV7-9 and TRBJ1-2; no definite D call. The germline V gene has CDR1 SEHNR and CDR2 FQNEAQ (reference sequence). The CDR3 extends over 14 amino acids. V was cut by 1 base and J by 3 bases, with 9 bases left in between. The CDR3 spells CASSLGPLYYGYTF. The CDR3 DNA reads TGTGCCAGCAGCTTAGGGCCTCTTTACTATGGCTACACCTTC.

In its sample, this clonotype was seen many times. This chain joins TRBV28 and TRBJ1-3; D call uncertain. In germline, CDR1 is MDHEN, CDR2 SYDVKM. V dropped 5 bases and J dropped 5 bases, with 10 bases sitting between them. This CDR3 comprises 13 residues. CDR3 coding DNA: TGTGCCAGCAGTCCACTCAACAGAAACACCATATATTTT. Its translation is CASSPLNRNTIYF.

As concerns this clonotype: A read error may be the cause here, since a much bigger clone is one base away. The chain couples TRBV30 to TRBJ2-7; either TRBD1 or TRBD2 may fit D (5 bases each). Germline CDR1 is GTSNPN and CDR2 is SVGIG (reference sequence). The CDR3 has 12 residues. DNA of the CDR3: TGTGCCTGGAGCGATCGGGGCTACGAGCTGTACTTC. The encoded protein is CAWSDRGYELYF. The full variable domain, rest sourced from reference TRBV30 and TRBJ2-7, is SQTIHQWPATLVQPVGSPLSLECTVEGTSNPNLYWYRQAAGRGLQLLFYSVGIGQISSEVPQNLSASRPQDRQFILSSKKLLLSDSGFYLCAWSDRGYELYFGPGTRLTVT.

This clonotype was seen repeatedly, ten times or more. This chain links TRBV2 with TRBJ2-3; TRBD2 matches at 14 bases. CDR3 length: 17 residues. Germline assignment: CDR1 SNHLY and CDR2 FYNNEI. Unmatched junction bases numbered 6, after V lost 3 bases and J lost 4 bases. CDR3 protein: CASSEGTSGRRSDTQYF. The CDR3 DNA sequence: TGTGCCAGCAGTGAGGGGACTAGCGGGAGAAGGTCAGATACGCAGTATTTT.

This clonotype came up many times. This rearrangement joins TRBV18 to TRBJ1-1, with D unclear. Trimming shortened V by 2 bases and J by 3 bases, and 7 bases separated the two germline ends. The length of the CDR3 is 13 residues. Germline CDR1 and CDR2: KGHSH and LQKENI. CDR3 in amino acids: CASSPGLDTEAFF. The CDR3 region has the DNA TGTGCCAGCTCACCAGGACTGGACACTGAAGCTTTCTTT.

The chain joins TRBV7-2 to TRBJ2-7; D is unclear. CDR1 is SGHTA and CDR2 is FQGNSA in the germline V gene. The germline V and J ends were trimmed by 6 bases and 4 bases, with 10 bases remaining between them. The CDR3 has 12 amino acids. The DNA for the CDR3 is TGTGCCAGCAGTCATAACCATTACGAGCAGTACTTC. Protein: CASSHNHYEQYF.

The chain employs TRBV20-1 and TRBJ2-1; TRBD2 might be the D (6 bases). The CDR3 consists of 13 residues. Germline CDR1 is DFQATT and CDR2 is SNEGSKA (reference sequence). Deletions cut 3 bases from V and 3 bases from J, with 9 bases between. The CDR3 spells CSASRGFYNEQFF. In DNA, the CDR3 is TGCAGTGCTAGCCGGGGGTTCTACAATGAGCAGTTCTTC.

This clonotype appeared many times. The J gene is TRBJ2-1, the V gene TRBV12-3 or TRBV12-4; 7 bases map to TRBD2. Trimming at V came to 3 bases and at J to 8 bases, leaving 4 bases not matched to a gene. The CDR3 length is 13 residues. CDR3 DNA sequence: TGTGCCAGCAGTTTGGCTAGCGGCCATGAGCAGTTCTTC. As protein: CASSLASGHEQFF.

This clonotype was counted at least ten times. The J gene is TRBJ1-4, the V gene TRBV28; the D is unclear. There are 15 residues in the CDR3. Trimming stripped 5 bases from V and 7 bases from J, with 17 bases between. The germline V gene encodes CDR1 MDHEN and CDR2 SYDVKM. CDR3 protein: CASSQHQEGGEKLFF. The CDR3 nucleotides read TGTGCCAGCAGTCAGCATCAGGAGGGTGGTGAAAAACTGTTTTTT.

The sample holds many counts of this clonotype. This rearrangement joins TRBV3-1 to TRBJ1-1; D gene ambiguous. Germline V gives CDR1 LGHDT, CDR2 YNNKEL (reference sequence). This CDR3 spans 14 amino acids. Trimming removed 1 base from V and 1 base from J, with 7 bases in between. The CDR3 loop reads CASSQAGGNTEAFF. For the CDR3, the DNA is TGTGCCAGCAGCCAAGCAGGAGGGAACACTGAAGCTTTCTTT.

This clonotype was seen repeatedly, ten times or more. The chain recombines TRBV29-1 with TRBJ2-7, with D perhaps matching TRBD1 or TRBD2 (5 bases each). V was clipped by 7 bases and J by 4 bases, with 20 bases between them. Germline V gene data show CDR1 as SQVTM and CDR2 as ANQGSEA. This CDR3 is built from 14 residues. CDR3 coding DNA: TGCAGCGGGGTTTCTTCGGGACCTGGGTACGAGCAGTACTTC. Amino acids: CSGVSSGPGYEQYF.

This clonotype was observed at least ten times. V usage is TRBV5-1 and J usage is TRBJ1-1, with D hard to call. Per germline, CDR1 SGHRS and CDR2 YFSETQ. The CDR3 is 13 amino acids. Trimming shortened V by 0 bases and J by 7 bases, and 10 bases separated the two germline ends. In nucleotides, the CDR3 is TGCGCCAGCAGCTTGGGTGGGCCAGGTGAAGCTTTCTTT. This codes for CASSLGGPGEAFF.

This clonotype was recorded a few times. The chain recombines TRBV7-9 with TRBJ1-3; TRBD1 matches 7 bases. Trimming took 0 bases from V and 4 from J; bases not matched to a gene: 3. Germline lookup yields CDR1 SEHNR and CDR2 FQNEAQ (reference sequence). The CDR3 is made up of 15 amino acids. The CDR3 coding sequence is TGTGCCAGCAGCTTAGCAGGGGGCGCCGGAAACACCATATATTTT. Protein: CASSLAGGAGNTIYF.

This clonotype was picked up many times. The V and J genes are TRBV20-1 and TRBJ2-3, with D perhaps matching TRBD1 or TRBD2 (5 bases each). Trimming left V 1 base short and J 0 bases short, with 8 bases between. Germline assignment: CDR1 DFQATT and CDR2 SNEGSKA (reference sequence). CDR3 length: 14 residues. CDR3 residues: CSARVGDSTDTQYF. As DNA, the CDR3 is TGCAGTGCTAGAGTGGGGGACAGCACAGATACGCAGTATTTT.

This clonotype showed up many times. The gene calls are TRBV12-3 or TRBV12-4 and TRBJ2-3; the match to TRBD2 covers 11 bases. With V trimmed by 8 bases and J by 1 base, 2 bases remained unmatched. CDR3 size: 14 residues. DNA for the CDR3: TGTGCCAGCGCGACTAGCGGGGGCACAGATACGCAGTATTTT. Amino acids: CASATSGGTDTQYF.

This clonotype was recorded many times. The rearrangement uses TRBV11-1 and TRBJ2-3, with 14 bases fitting TRBD2. The V gene's germline CDR1 is SGHAT and CDR2 FQDESV (reference sequence). J lost 7 bases, V lost 4 bases, and 4 bases had no gene match. The CDR3 runs 15 residues. CDR3 loop: CASSSGLAGEYTQYF. CDR3 in DNA: TGTGCCAGCAGCTCGGGACTAGCGGGGGAATATACGCAGTATTTT.

This clonotype occurred many times. The rearrangement uses TRBV20-1 and TRBJ2-3, with D perhaps TRBD2 (6 bases). The CDR3 has 15 amino acids. Trimming took 1 base from V and 0 from J, leaving 11 bases between them. Germline loops: CDR1 DFQATT, CDR2 SNEGSKA (reference sequence). CDR3 amino acids: CSARALGLSTDTQYF. CDR3 nucleotide sequence: TGCAGTGCTAGAGCTTTGGGACTTAGCACAGATACGCAGTATTTT.

This clonotype was counted many times. J is TRBJ1-2 and V is TRBV29-1; D unresolved. The V gene's germline CDR1 is SQVTM and CDR2 ANQGSEA. The CDR3 has 10 residues. Trimming shortened V by 3 bases and J by 5 bases, and 4 bases separated the two germline ends. The CDR3: CSVDEYGYTF. CDR3 sequence (DNA): TGCAGCGTTGACGAGTATGGCTACACCTTC.

The genes are TRBV28 and TRBJ2-2; D unclear. The CDR3 length is 12 residues. Trimming cost V 4 bases and J 7 bases, with 7 bases left between them. Germline V gene lookup returns CDR1 MDHEN and CDR2 SYDVKM. CDR3 loop: CASSSSYGELFF. The DNA for the CDR3 is TGTGCCAGCAGTTCGTCCTACGGGGAGCTGTTTTTT.

This clonotype was recorded many times. The chain couples TRBV6-4 to TRBJ2-1; TRBD2 agrees at 11 bases. This CDR3 is 14 amino acids long. With V trimmed by 4 bases and J by 6 bases, 2 bases remained unmatched. CDR1 is MRHNA and CDR2 is SNTAGT in the germline V gene. This CDR3 is CASSVSGGANEQFF. The CDR3 coding sequence is TGTGCCAGCAGTGTTAGCGGGGGGGCCAATGAGCAGTTCTTC.

This clonotype has a count of ten or more. The chain links TRBV11-3 to TRBJ2-3, with D possibly matching TRBD1 (5 bases). The germline V gene encodes CDR1 SGHNT and CDR2 YENEEA. V lost 5 bases and J 2 bases, leaving 11 bases between the germline ends. The CDR3 length is 14 residues. As DNA, the CDR3 is TGTGCCAGCAGCGAGACAGAAGTCACAGATACGCAGTATTTT. Its translation is CASSETEVTDTQYF.

The V call is TRBV11-3, the J call TRBJ1-2; 9 bases line up with TRBD1. This CDR3 is 18 amino acids long. Germline V lookup: CDR1 SGHNT, CDR2 YENEEA. The CDR3 bases are TGTACCCTCTGTTTAGCCTTTTTGGGACAGGGAGGGAACTATGGCTACACCTTC. It encodes CTLCLAFLGQGGNYGYTF.

This clonotype has only a few counts. The chain combines TRBV5-1 with TRBJ2-1; TRBD1 matches 8 bases. Germline CDR1 SGHRS, CDR2 YFSETQ. The CDR3 length is 16 residues. The ends lost 4 bases at V and 5 bases at J; junction bases unmatched: 11. The CDR3 reads CASSTNTGGWDNEQFF. The CDR3 bases are TGCGCCAGCAGCACAAATACAGGGGGTTGGGACAATGAGCAGTTCTTC. The whole variable domain, remainder taken from reference TRBV5-1 and TRBJ2-1, is KAGVTQTPRYLIKTRGQQVTLSCSPISGHRSVSWYQQTPGQGLQFLFEYFSETQRNKGNFPGRFSGRQFSNSRSEMNVSTLELGDSALYLCASSTNTGGWDNEQFFGPGTRLTVL.